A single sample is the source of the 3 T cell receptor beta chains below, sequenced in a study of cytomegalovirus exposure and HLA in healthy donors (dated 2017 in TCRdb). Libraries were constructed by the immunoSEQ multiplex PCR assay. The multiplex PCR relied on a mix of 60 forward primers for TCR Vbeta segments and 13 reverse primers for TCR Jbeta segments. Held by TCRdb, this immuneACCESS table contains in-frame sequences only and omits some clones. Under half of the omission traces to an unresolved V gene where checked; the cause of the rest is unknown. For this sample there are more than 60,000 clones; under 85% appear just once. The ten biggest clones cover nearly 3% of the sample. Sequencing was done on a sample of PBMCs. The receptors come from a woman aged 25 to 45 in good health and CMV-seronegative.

The CDR3 DNA sequence: TGTGCCAGCAGCGTAGGGCGGGGGAGGACTGAAGCTTTCTTT. It translates to CASSVGRGRTEAFF. This chain connects TRBV9 to TRBJ1-1, with D maybe TRBD1 (5 bases). Germline CDR1 and CDR2: SGDLS and YYNGEE. The ends were cut back, 0 bases at V and 5 bases at J, with 11 bases in the middle. This CDR3 comprises 14 residues.

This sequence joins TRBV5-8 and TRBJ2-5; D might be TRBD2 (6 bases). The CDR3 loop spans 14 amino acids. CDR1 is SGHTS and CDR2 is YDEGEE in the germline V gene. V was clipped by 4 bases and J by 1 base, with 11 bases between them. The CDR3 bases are TGTGCCAGCAGCGGGGGACTGCTCCAAGAGACCCAGTACTTC. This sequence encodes CASSGGLLQETQYF.

CDR3 region: CAISEGAVSNTGELFF. In nucleotides, the CDR3 is TGTGCCATCAGTGAGGGGGCGGTCTCGAACACCGGGGAGCTGTTTTTT. This chain connects TRBV10-3 to TRBJ2-2, with a weak D call TRBD1 (5 bases). The CDR3 extends over 16 amino acids. The V gene's germline CDR1 is ENHRY and CDR2 SYGVKD. V lost 2 bases and J 0 bases, leaving 10 bases between the germline ends.